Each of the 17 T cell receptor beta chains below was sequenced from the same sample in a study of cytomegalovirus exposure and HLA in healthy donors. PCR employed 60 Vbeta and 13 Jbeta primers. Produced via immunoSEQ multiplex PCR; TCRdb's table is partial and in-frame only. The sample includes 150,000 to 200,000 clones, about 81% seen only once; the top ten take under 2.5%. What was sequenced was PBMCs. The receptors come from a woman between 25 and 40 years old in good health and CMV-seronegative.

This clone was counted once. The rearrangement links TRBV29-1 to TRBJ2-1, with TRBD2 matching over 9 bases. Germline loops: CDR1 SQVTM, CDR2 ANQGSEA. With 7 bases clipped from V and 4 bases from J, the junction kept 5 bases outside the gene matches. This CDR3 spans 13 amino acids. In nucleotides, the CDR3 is TGCAGCGGGCGGGAGGGTGATTACAATGAGCAGTTCTTC. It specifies CSGREGDYNEQFF.

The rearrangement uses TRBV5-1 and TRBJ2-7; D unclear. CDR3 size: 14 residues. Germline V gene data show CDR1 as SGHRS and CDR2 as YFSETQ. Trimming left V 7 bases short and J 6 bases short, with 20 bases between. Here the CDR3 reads CASLEGPSSSEQYF. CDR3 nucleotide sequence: TGCGCCAGCCTCGAAGGTCCTAGTTCGAGCGAGCAGTACTTC.

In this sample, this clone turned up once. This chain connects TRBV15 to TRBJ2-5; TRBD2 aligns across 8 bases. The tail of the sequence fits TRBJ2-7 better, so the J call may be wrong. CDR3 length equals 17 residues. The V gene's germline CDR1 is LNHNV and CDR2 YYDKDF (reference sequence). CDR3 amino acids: CATSRAHTSGTAYEQYF. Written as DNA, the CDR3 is TGTGCCACCAGCAGAGCTCATACTAGCGGAACAGCCTACGAGCAGTACTTC.

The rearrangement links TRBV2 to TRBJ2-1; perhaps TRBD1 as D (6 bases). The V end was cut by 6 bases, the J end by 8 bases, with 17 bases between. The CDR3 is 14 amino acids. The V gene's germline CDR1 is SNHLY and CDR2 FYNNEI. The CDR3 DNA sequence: TGTGCCAGCAGGACAACCTCACAGGGCCATGAGCAGTTCTTC. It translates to CASRTTSQGHEQFF.

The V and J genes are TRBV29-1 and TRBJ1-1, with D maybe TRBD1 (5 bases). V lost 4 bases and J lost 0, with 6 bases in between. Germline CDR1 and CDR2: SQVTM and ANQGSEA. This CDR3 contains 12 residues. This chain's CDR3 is CSVVDMNTEAFF. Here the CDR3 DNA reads TGCAGCGTTGTGGACATGAACACTGAAGCTTTCTTT. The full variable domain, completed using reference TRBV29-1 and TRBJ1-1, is SAVISQKPSRDICQRGTSLTIQCQVDSQVTMMFWYRQQPGQSLTLIATANQGSEATYESGFVIDKFPISRPNLTFSTLTVSNMSPEDSSIYLCSVVDMNTEAFFGQGTRLTVV.

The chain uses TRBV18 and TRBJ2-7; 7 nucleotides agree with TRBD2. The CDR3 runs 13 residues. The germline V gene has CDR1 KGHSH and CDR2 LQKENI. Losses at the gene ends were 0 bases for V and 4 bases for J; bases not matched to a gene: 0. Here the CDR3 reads CASSPPSGYEQYF. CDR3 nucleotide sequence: TGTGCCAGCTCACCACCTAGCGGGTACGAGCAGTACTTC.

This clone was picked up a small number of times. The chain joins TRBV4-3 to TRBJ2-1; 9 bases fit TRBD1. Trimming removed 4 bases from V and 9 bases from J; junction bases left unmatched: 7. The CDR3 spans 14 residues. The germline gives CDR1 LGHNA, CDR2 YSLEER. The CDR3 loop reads CASSPGQGWGEQFF. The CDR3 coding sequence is TGCGCCAGCAGCCCCGGACAGGGGTGGGGTGAGCAGTTCTTC.

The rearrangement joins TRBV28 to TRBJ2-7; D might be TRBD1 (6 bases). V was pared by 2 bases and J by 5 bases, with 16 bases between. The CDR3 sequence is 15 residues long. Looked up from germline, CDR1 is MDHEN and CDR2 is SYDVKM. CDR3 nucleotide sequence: TGTGCCAGCAGTTTAGGGACATCTACTTCCGACGAGCAGTACTTC. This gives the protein CASSLGTSTSDEQYF.

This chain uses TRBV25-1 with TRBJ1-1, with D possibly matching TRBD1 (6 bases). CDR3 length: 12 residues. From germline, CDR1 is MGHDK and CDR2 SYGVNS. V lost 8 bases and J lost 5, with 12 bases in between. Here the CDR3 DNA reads TGTGCCAGCCGAAATCAGGGGACTGAAGCTTTCTTT. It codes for CASRNQGTEAFF.

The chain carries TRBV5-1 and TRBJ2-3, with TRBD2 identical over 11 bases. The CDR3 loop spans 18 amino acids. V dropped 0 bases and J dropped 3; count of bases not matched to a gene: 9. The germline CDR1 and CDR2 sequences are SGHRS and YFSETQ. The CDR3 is CASSLELAGAGRTDTQYF. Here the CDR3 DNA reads TGCGCCAGCAGCTTGGAACTAGCGGGGGCGGGTCGGACAGATACGCAGTATTTT.

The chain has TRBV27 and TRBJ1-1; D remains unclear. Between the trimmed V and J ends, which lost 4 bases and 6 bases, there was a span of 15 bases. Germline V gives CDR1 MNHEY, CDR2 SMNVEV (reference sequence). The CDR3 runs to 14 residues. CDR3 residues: CASSYAGSRAEAFF. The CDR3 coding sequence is TGTGCCAGCAGTTACGCGGGGAGTCGTGCTGAAGCTTTCTTT.

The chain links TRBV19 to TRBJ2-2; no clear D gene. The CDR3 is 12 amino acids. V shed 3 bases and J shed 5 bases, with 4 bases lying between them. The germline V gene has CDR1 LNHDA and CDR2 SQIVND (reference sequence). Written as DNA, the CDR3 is TGTGCCAGTAGTATCCGGACCGGGGAGCTGTTTTTT. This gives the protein CASSIRTGELFF.

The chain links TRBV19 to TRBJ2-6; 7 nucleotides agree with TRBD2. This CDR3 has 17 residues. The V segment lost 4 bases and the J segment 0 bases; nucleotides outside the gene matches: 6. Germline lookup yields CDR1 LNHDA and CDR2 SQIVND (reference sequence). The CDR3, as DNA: TGTGCCAGTAGTAAGGTGGCTAGCGGCTCTGGGGCCAACGTCCTGACTTTC. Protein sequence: CASSKVASGSGANVLTF.

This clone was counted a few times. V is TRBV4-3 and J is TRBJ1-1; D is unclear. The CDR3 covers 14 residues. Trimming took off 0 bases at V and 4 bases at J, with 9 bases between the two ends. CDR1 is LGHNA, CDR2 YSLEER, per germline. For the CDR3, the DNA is TGCGCCAGCAGCCAAGATAGTAGCCCCACTGAAGCTTTCTTT. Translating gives CASSQDSSPTEAFF.

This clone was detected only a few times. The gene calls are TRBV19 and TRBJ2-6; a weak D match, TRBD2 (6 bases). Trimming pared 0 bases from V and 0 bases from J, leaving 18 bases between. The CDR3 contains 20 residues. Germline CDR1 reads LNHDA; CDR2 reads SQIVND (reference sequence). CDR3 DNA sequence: TGTGCCAGTAGTATAGATCCCATGGGACTGCTGTTCTCTGGGGCCAACGTCCTGACTTTC. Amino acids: CASSIDPMGLLFSGANVLTF.

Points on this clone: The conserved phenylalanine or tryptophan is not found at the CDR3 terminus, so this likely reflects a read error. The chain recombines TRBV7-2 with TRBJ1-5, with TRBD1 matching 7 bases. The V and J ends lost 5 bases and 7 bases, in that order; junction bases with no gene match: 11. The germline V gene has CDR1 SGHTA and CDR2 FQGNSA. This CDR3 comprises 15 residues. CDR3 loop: CASSTQGEMAQPQHS. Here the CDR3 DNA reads TGTGCCAGCAGCACGCAGGGGGAGATGGCCCAGCCCCAGCATTCT.

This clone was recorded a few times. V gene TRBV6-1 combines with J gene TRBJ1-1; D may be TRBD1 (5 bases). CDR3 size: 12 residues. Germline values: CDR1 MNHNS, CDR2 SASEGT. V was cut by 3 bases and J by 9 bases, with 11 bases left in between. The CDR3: CASSDPGLQAFF. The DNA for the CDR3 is TGTGCCAGCAGTGACCCGGGACTACAAGCTTTCTTT.